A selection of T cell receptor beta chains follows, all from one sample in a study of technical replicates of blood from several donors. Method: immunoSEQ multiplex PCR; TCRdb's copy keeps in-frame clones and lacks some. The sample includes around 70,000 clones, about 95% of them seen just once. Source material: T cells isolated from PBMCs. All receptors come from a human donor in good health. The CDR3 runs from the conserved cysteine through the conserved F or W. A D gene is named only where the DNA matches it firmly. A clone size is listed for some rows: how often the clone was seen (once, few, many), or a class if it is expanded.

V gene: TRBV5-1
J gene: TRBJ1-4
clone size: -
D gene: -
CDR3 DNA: TGCGCCAGCAGCCCCCGGGGGGAAAAACTGTTTTTT
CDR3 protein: CASSPRGEKLFF

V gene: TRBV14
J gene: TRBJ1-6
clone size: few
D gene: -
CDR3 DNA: TGTGCCAGCAGCCAAGTACAGGGAGACTCACCCCTCCACTTT
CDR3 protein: CASSQVQGDSPLHF

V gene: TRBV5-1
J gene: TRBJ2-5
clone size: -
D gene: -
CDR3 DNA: TGCGCCAGCAGCTTGGGTGGTAGTCAAGAGACCCAGTACTTC
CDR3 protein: CASSLGGSQETQYF

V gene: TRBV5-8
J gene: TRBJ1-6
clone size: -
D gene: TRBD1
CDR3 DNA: TGTGCCAGCAGCGCACATCCCGGGACAGGGGGAAATTCACCCCTCCACTTT
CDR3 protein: CASSAHPGTGGNSPLHF

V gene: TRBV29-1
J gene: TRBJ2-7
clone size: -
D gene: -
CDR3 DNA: TGCAGCGTTGAAGTTGGGCTAGCGTACGAGCAGTACTTC
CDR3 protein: CSVEVGLAYEQYF

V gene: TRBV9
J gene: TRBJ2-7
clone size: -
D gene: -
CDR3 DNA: TGTGCCAGCAGCGTAGGGTACGGGAGCTCCTACGAGCAGTACTTC
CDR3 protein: CASSVGYGSSYEQYF

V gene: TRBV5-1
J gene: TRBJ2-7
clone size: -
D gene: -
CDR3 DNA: TGCGCCAGCACCCTGGACGGGGGGCGCGGTTCCTACGAGCAGTACTTC
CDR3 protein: CASTLDGGRGSYEQYF

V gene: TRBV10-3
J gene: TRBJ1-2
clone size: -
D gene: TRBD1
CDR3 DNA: TGTGCCATCAGTGAGCCGGACAGGGTTGGCTACACCTTC
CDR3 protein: CAISEPDRVGYTF

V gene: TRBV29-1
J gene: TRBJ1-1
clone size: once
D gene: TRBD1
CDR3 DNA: TGCAGCGATGGGGCCTCACAGGGGGCTGAAGCTTTCTTT
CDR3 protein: CSDGASQGAEAFF

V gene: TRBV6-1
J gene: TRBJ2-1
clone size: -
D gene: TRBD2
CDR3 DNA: TGTGCCAGCAGTGAATTGGCGGCGGGAGGTCACAATGAGCAGTTCTTC
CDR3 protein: CASSELAAGGHNEQFF

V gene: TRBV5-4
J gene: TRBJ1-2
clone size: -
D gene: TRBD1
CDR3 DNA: TGTGCCAGCAGCTTACAGGGGGCAGGGGGCTACACCTTC
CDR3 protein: CASSLQGAGGYTF

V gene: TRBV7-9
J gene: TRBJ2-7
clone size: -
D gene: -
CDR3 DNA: TGTGCCAGCAGCCCCGACTTCTCCTACGAGCAGTACTTC
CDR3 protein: CASSPDFSYEQYF

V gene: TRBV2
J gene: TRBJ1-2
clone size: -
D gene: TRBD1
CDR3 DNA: TGTGCCAGCAGGGAGGGGACAGGGGATTATGTTTCGGGCTACACCTTC
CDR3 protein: CASREGTGDYVSGYTF

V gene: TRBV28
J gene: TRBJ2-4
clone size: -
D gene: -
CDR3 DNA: TGTGCCAGCTCCCTAGGTCAATCCAAAAACATTCAGTACTTC
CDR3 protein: CASSLGQSKNIQYF

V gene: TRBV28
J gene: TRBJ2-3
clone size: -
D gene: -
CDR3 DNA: TGTGCCAGCAGTAGCACCTATAGCGGAGGTGGGACAGATACGCAGTATTTT
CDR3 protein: CASSSTYSGGGTDTQYF

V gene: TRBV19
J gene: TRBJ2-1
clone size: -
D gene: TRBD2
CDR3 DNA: TGTGCCAGTAGTATAATACGCGGGAGTGGTAACAATGAGCAGTTCTTC
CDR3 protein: CASSIIRGSGNNEQFF